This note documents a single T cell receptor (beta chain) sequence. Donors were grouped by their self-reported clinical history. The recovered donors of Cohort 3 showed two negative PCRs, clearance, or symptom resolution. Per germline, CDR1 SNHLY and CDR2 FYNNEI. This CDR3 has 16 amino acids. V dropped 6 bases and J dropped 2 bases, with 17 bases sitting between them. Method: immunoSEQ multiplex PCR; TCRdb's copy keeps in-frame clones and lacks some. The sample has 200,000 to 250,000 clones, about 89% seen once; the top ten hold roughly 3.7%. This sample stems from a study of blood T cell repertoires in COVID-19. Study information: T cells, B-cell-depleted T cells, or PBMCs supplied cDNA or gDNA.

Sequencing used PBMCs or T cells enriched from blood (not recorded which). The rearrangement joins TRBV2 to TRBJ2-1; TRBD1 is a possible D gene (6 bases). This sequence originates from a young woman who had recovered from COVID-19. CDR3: CASRLGTSYPYNEQFF. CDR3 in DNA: TGTGCCAGCAGACTCGGGACATCGTATCCCTACAATGAGCAGTTCTTC.